A single sample gave rise to the 24 T cell receptor beta chains below, sequenced in a study of identical twins. Via MiXCR, TCRdb re-called the 5' RACE reads, giving one row per CDR3 protein. Among just under 550,000 distinct CDR3 sequences listed, 12% to 15% were seen once. These data are also associated with another study on yellow fever vaccine responses in identical twins.

The sample was CD4+ T cells sorted from blood. The receptors were sampled from a young woman in good health.

This clonotype was found a few times. The chain uses TRBV10-3 and TRBJ1-2; D is unclear. The CDR3 has 15 amino acids. Germline V lookup: CDR1 ENHRY, CDR2 SYGVKD. Trimming pared 1 base from V and 7 bases from J, leaving 16 bases between. The CDR3 DNA follows: TGTGCCATCAGTGAGTTTGAAGGGCGAGGGTCTGGCTACACCTTC. This codes for CAISEFEGRGSGYTF.

The chain uses TRBV15 and TRBJ2-7, with 8 bases fitting TRBD2. V shed 2 bases and J 6 bases; nucleotides not matched to a gene: 6. Germline CDR1 and CDR2: LNHNV and YYDKDF (reference sequence). The CDR3 covers 14 residues. CDR3 nucleotide sequence: TGTGCCACCAGCAGAAACCTACTAGCGGCCGAGCAGTACGTC. Its translation is CATSRNLLAAEQYV.

This clonotype appeared many times. The rearrangement uses TRBV10-2 and TRBJ2-5; 9 positions agree with TRBD1. V lost 6 bases and J lost 2; bases outside the gene matches: 7. CDR1 WSHSY and CDR2 SAAADI come from the germline V gene. The CDR3 loop spans 15 amino acids. The CDR3, as DNA: TGCGCCAGCAGAGGCTGGACAGGGGCACAAGAGACCCAGTACTTC. Its protein product is CASRGWTGAQETQYF.

The chain joins TRBV3-1 to TRBJ2-1, with TRBD1 identical over 11 bases. Trimming at V came to 7 bases and at J to 7 bases, leaving 6 bases not matched to a gene. The germline V gene encodes CDR1 LGHDT and CDR2 YNNKEL (reference sequence). The CDR3 is made up of 14 amino acids. The CDR3 region has the DNA TGTGCCAGCACACCGGGACAGGGGGGTAATGAGCAGTTCTTC. Its protein product is CASTPGQGGNEQFF.

J is TRBJ2-2 and V is TRBV6-1, with a tentative D call TRBD2 (5 bases). The V gene's germline CDR1 is MNHNS and CDR2 SASEGT. The CDR3 loop spans 16 amino acids. Trimming took 4 bases from V and 0 from J, leaving 12 bases between them. The CDR3 protein is CASSASRTPNTGELFF. In nucleotides, the CDR3 is TGTGCCAGCAGTGCCTCCCGGACTCCGAACACCGGGGAGCTGTTTTTT.

The V gene is TRBV2, the J gene TRBJ2-1; possible D gene TRBD2, 5 bases. The CDR3 is 15 residues long. The V and J ends lost 4 bases and 0 bases respectively, with 10 bases between them. From germline, CDR1 is SNHLY and CDR2 FYNNEI. CDR3 amino acids: CASSAGEGSYNEQFF. The CDR3 DNA reads as TGTGCCAGCAGTGCCGGGGAAGGCTCCTACAATGAGCAGTTCTTC.

This chain links TRBV6-1 with TRBJ2-1; 11 bases align to TRBD2. Germline V gene data show CDR1 as MNHNS and CDR2 as SASEGT. CDR3 size: 15 residues. After removal of 5 bases from V and 6 bases from J, the junction contained 6 bases not matched to a gene. In DNA, the CDR3 is TGTGCCAGCAGTCCTCTGCTAGCGGGGGGCAATGAGCAGTTCTTC. It codes for CASSPLLAGGNEQFF.

The V call is TRBV5-1, the J call TRBJ2-1; 12 bases map to TRBD2. CDR1 SGHRS and CDR2 YFSETQ come from the germline V gene. V was clipped by 3 bases and J by 7 bases; unmatched bases: 5. The CDR3 spans 15 residues. CDR3 loop: CASSSTSGRNNEQFF. CDR3 sequence (DNA): TGCGCCAGCAGCTCCACTAGCGGGAGGAATAATGAGCAGTTCTTC.

At least ten counts were recorded for this clonotype. The rearrangement joins TRBV5-1 to TRBJ2-2; D ambiguous. V was shortened by 1 base and J by 8 bases, with 18 bases between the two germline ends. From germline, CDR1 is SGHRS and CDR2 YFSETQ. The CDR3 consists of 16 residues. DNA of the CDR3: TGCGCCAGCAGCTTGTTCTGGGATCCTCGATTTGGGGAGCTGTTTTTT. Protein sequence: CASSLFWDPRFGELFF. Full variable domain (missing parts from reference TRBV5-1 and TRBJ2-2): KAGVTQTPRYLIKTRGQQVTLSCSPISGHRSVSWYQQTPGQGLQFLFEYFSETQRNKGNFPGRFSGRQFSNSRSEMNVSTLELGDSALYLCASSLFWDPRFGELFFGEGSRLTVL.

This chain uses TRBV28 with TRBJ2-7; a possible D gene is TRBD2 (5 bases). CDR3 length equals 17 residues. Per germline, CDR1 MDHEN and CDR2 SYDVKM. V was clipped by 4 bases and J by 1 base, with 20 bases between them. In DNA, the CDR3 is TGTGCCAGCAGTTCATCGGGGAGACCTCCGGGATCCTACGAGCAGTACTTC. This sequence encodes CASSSSGRPPGSYEQYF.

The chain carries TRBV10-1 and TRBJ2-4; TRBD2 is a possible D gene (5 bases). Trimming shortened V by 0 bases and J by 7 bases, and 16 bases separated the two germline ends. CDR1 WNHNN and CDR2 SYGVQD come from the germline V gene (reference sequence). The length of the CDR3 is 16 residues. The CDR3: CASSESTTGRSNIQYF. In nucleotides, the CDR3 is TGCGCCAGCAGTGAGTCGACTACGGGAAGGAGTAACATTCAGTACTTC.

This clonotype was seen a few times. The V gene is TRBV27, the J gene TRBJ2-2, with 11 nucleotides matching TRBD1. Looked up from germline, CDR1 is MNHEY and CDR2 is SMNVEV (reference sequence). There are 16 residues in the CDR3. The junction had 7 bases not matched to a gene; V was cut back by 6 bases and J by 4 bases. For the CDR3, the DNA is TGTGCCAGCAGGCCCTTCGGACAGGGGGCCACCGGGGAGCTGTTTTTT. Translating gives CASRPFGQGATGELFF.

This clonotype was picked up a small number of times. V and J are TRBV9 and TRBJ2-7; D is possibly TRBD2 (6 bases). CDR1 is SGDLS, CDR2 YYNGEE, per germline. V was shortened by 2 bases and J by 1 base, with 10 bases between the two germline ends. The CDR3 runs 14 residues. CDR3 residues: CASSVETRSYEQYF. The CDR3 DNA reads as TGTGCCAGCAGCGTGGAGACTAGGTCCTACGAGCAGTACTTC.

This clonotype occurred once. V and J are TRBV29-1 and TRBJ2-1; D is unresolved. V lost 7 bases, J lost 15 bases, and 25 bases lay in between. Germline V gene data show CDR1 as SQVTM and CDR2 as ANQGSEA. CDR3 size: 13 residues. The CDR3 here is CSALDGDIRIGFF. Written as DNA, the CDR3 is TGCAGCGCGTTGGACGGAGACATTCGGATTGGGTTCTTC.

The sample holds a few counts of this clonotype. This chain connects TRBV12-3 or TRBV12-4 to TRBJ2-7, with 11 bases that match TRBD1. The CDR3 has 16 amino acids. V was pared by 1 base and J by 3 bases, with 5 bases of the junction left unmatched. Here the CDR3 reads CASSLGAGTGGYEQYF. The CDR3 DNA reads TGTGCCAGCAGTTTAGGGGCCGGGACAGGGGGCTACGAGCAGTACTTC.

V and J are TRBV15 and TRBJ2-3; 9 nucleotides match TRBD1. Germline V lookup: CDR1 LNHNV, CDR2 YYDKDF (reference sequence). V was clipped by 3 bases and J by 3 bases; unmatched bases: 7. This CDR3 is 16 amino acids long. In DNA, the CDR3 is TGTGCCACCAGCAGCGGACAGGGGAGGGGGACAGATACGCAGTATTTT. Protein: CATSSGQGRGTDTQYF.

This clonotype occurred a few times. The chain uses TRBV28 and TRBJ2-7; 7 bases line up with TRBD1. The CDR3 sequence is 14 residues long. V lost 3 bases, J lost 6 bases, and 8 bases stayed unmatched. Germline loops: CDR1 MDHEN, CDR2 SYDVKM. The chain's CDR3 is CASSFRDSVSEQYV. DNA of the CDR3: TGTGCCAGCAGTTTCAGGGACAGCGTGTCCGAGCAGTACGTC.

This clonotype was observed at least ten times. The genes are TRBV7-9 and TRBJ1-1; D may be TRBD1 (6 bases). Germline V gives CDR1 SEHNR, CDR2 FQNEAQ (reference sequence). The CDR3 consists of 14 residues. The V and J ends lost 3 bases and 1 base respectively, with 9 bases between them. CDR3 amino acids: CASSFSTGNTEAFF. The CDR3 DNA is TGTGCCAGCAGCTTCTCGACAGGGAACACTGAAGCTTTCTTT.

The J gene is TRBJ2-1, the V gene TRBV12-3 or TRBV12-4, with a weak D call TRBD1 (5 bases). The CDR3 sequence is 14 residues long. V was pared by 2 bases and J by 6 bases, with 11 bases between. The CDR3 DNA follows: TGTGCCAGCAGTTTATTGGGTACAGGCAATGAGCAGTTCTTC. Translation: CASSLLGTGNEQFF.

The J gene is TRBJ2-5, the V gene TRBV20-1; TRBD2 is a possible D gene (5 bases). There are 13 residues in the CDR3. Germline V gene lookup returns CDR1 DFQATT and CDR2 SNEGSKA (reference sequence). V was trimmed by 6 bases and J by 2 bases, leaving 13 bases between them. This CDR3 reads CSAPRGRQETQYF. CDR3 nucleotides: TGCAGTGCCCCCCGGGGTCGTCAAGAGACCCAGTACTTC.

This clonotype was detected only a few times. The chain has TRBV29-1 and TRBJ1-2; no firm D call. The CDR3 contains 13 residues. Trimming removed 4 bases at V and 2 bases at J, with 11 bases between. Per the germline V gene, CDR1 is SQVTM and CDR2 is ANQGSEA. The CDR3 spells CSVVSGLNYGYTF. The CDR3 DNA is TGCAGCGTTGTATCAGGATTAAACTATGGCTACACCTTC.

This clonotype appeared once. This chain uses TRBV7-6 with TRBJ2-1; no firm D call. Germline lookup yields CDR1 SGHVS and CDR2 FNYEAQ. The CDR3 sequence is 14 residues long. Trimming cost V 5 bases and J 6 bases, with 14 bases left between them. Written as DNA, the CDR3 is TGTGCCAGCAGCCTGGGCCCGGGTAGCAATGAGCAGTTCTTC. Translation: CASSLGPGSNEQFF.

This sequence joins TRBV11-2 and TRBJ1-1; possibly TRBD1 for D (6 bases). The V end lost 3 bases, the J end lost 1 base, and 9 bases lay between the germline ends. CDR1 SGHAT and CDR2 FQNNGV come from the germline V gene. CDR3 length equals 14 residues. The CDR3 loop is CASSFQQGNTEAFF. CDR3 DNA sequence: TGTGCCAGCAGCTTCCAACAGGGGAACACTGAAGCTTTCTTT.

This clonotype was seen at least ten times. The gene calls are TRBV5-1 and TRBJ2-1; D call uncertain. The germline V and J ends were trimmed by 5 bases and 5 bases, with 5 bases remaining between them. This CDR3 is built from 11 residues. Germline CDR1 reads SGHRS; CDR2 reads YFSETQ. CDR3 DNA: TGCGCCAGCAGTGGGCACAATGAGCAGTTCTTC. Translated: CASSGHNEQFF.